The 5 T cell receptor beta chains below come from one sample, sequenced in a study of response to subunit inactivated influenza vaccine. MiXCR, applied by TCRdb to the RT-PCR reads, yields one record per CDR3 protein. Of about 540,000 distinct CDR3 sequences listed, around 21% are singletons. These records were also assigned to another study, of T cells expressing NK-cell markers. From that report: Generation of TCR beta cDNA was performed by 5'RACE template switching incorporating UMIs.

Sample: CD4+ T cells sorted from PBMCs, taken less than 13 days after vaccination. The receptor source for this set is a man aged 50-60 years who received an inactivated influenza vaccine.

This chain uses TRBV6-5 with TRBJ1-2; D may be TRBD1 (5 bases). The V end was cut by 7 bases, the J end by 4 bases, with 10 bases between. CDR1 MNHEY and CDR2 SVGAGI come from the germline V gene. The CDR3 is 12 residues long. CDR3 sequence (DNA): TGTGCCAGCACCGATGGGGGCTATGGCTACACCTTC. Translated: CASTDGGYGYTF.

Only a few counts were recorded for this clonotype. The CDR3 coding sequence is TGCAGCGTTGGCCACAAGGGGGGGCCCCAGCATTTT. Protein sequence: CSVGHKGGPQHF. The rearrangement links TRBV29-1 to TRBJ1-5; D might be TRBD1 (6 bases). The CDR3 contains 12 residues. V shed 4 bases and J shed 9 bases, with 13 bases lying between them. From germline, CDR1 is SQVTM and CDR2 ANQGSEA.

V is TRBV6-2 or TRBV6-3 and J is TRBJ1-2; no reliable D call. CDR1 and CDR2 (germline): MNHEY, SVGEGT. The V gene lost 3 bases and the J gene lost 2 bases, with 13 bases spanning the gap. The CDR3 loop spans 15 amino acids. In DNA form, the CDR3 reads TGTGCCAGCAGTTATCGGTGGGGATCCAACTATGGCTACACCTTC. Amino acid sequence: CASSYRWGSNYGYTF.

This clonotype showed up just a few times. V is TRBV30 and J is TRBJ2-5; 7 bases are a match to TRBD1. V dropped 8 bases and J dropped 5; count of bases not matched to a gene: 11. Germline CDR1 GTSNPN, CDR2 SVGIG (reference sequence). The CDR3 sequence is 13 residues long. CDR3 sequence (DNA): TGTGCCAGCAGTGCGACAGGGATGGAGACCCAGTACTTC. Its protein product is CASSATGMETQYF.

The chain links TRBV7-8 to TRBJ2-3; 7 bases line up with TRBD1. CDR1 SGHVS and CDR2 FQNEAQ come from the germline V gene. With 6 bases clipped from V and 7 bases from J, the junction kept 13 bases outside the gene matches. The CDR3 runs to 15 residues. CDR3 in DNA: TGTGCCAGCAGTCCCGACAGGGTCGGGCCCTATACGCAGTATTTT. Its protein is CASSPDRVGPYTQYF.